This TCR beta chain was captured by sequencing in a study of T cell responses to AZD1222 COVID-19 vaccine. Trimming stripped 4 bases from V and 4 bases from J, with 9 bases between. The CDR3 has 13 residues. Per the germline V gene, CDR1 is SGDLS and CDR2 is YYNGEE. The data were produced by immunoSEQ multiplex PCR, yet TCRdb's version contains in-frame clones alone and is incomplete. This table holds about 160,000 clones, roughly nine tenths found once. This clonotype originated in an adult in good health. Sequencing was performed on peripheral blood, taken on day 0 of AZD1222 vaccination. The genes are TRBV9 and TRBJ1-5, with D unclear. The CDR3 sequence: CASSFGGNQPQHF. Here the CDR3 DNA reads TGTGCCAGCAGCTTTGGAGGGAATCAGCCCCAGCATTTT. Based on the CDR3 plus reference TRBV9 and TRBJ1-5, the full variable domain is DSGVTQTPKHLITATGQRVTLRCSPRSGDLSVYWYQQSLDQGLQFLIQYYNGEERAKGNILERFSAQQFPDLHSELNLSSLELGDSALYFCASSFGGNQPQHFGDGTRLSIL.